These T cell receptor beta chains were read from a single sample in a study of metastatic and nonmetastatic thyroid tumors. TCRdb re-analyzed the PCR reads through MiXCR. The table lists about 16,000 clones, about 33% of them singletons. The material sequenced was tumor tissue. These TCRs come from a male donor with papillary thyroid cancer or a benign thyroid nodule (not recorded which). Some clones in this sample may be carry-over from other donors' samples. The CDR3 runs from the conserved cysteine through the conserved F or W. The order of the fields is D gene, V gene, J gene, clone size, CDR3 protein, CDR3 DNA. A D gene is named only where the DNA matches it firmly. Expanded clones get a size class; other rows say once, few or many, or leave the size out.

TRBD2	TRBV4-3	TRBJ2-7	.	CASSQDPSGSLSYEQYF	TGCGCCAGCAGCCAAGATCCTAGCGGGAGCCTTAGCTACGAGCAGTACTTC
.	TRBV6-1	TRBJ1-6	.	CAVRDISNSPLHF	TGTGCCGTCCGGGACATCAGTAATTCACCCCTCCACTTT
.	TRBV24-1	TRBJ1-1	.	CATSFAGDTEAFF	TGTGCCACCAGTTTCGCCGGGGATACTGAAGCTTTCTTT
TRBD2	TRBV20-1	TRBJ2-3	.	CSAWGLAGVLDTQYF	TGCAGTGCTTGGGGACTAGCGGGAGTTCTAGATACGCAGTATTTT
.	TRBV27	TRBJ2-7	.	CASSVSPLASGSEKYF	TGTGCCAGCAGTGTATCGCCACTAGCTTCAGGCTCCGAGAAGTACTTC
.	TRBV7-3	TRBJ2-2	many	CASSSHPKGEGELFF	TGTGCCAGCAGCTCCCATCCTAAGGGGGAAGGGGAGCTGTTTTTT
.	TRBV18	TRBJ2-7	.	CASSPREGIYEQYF	TGTGCCAGCTCACCCAGGGAAGGGATATACGAGCAGTACTTC
TRBD1	TRBV27	TRBJ2-7	.	CASSFSQTGKVVYEQYF	TGTGCCAGCAGTTTCTCCCAGACAGGGAAAGTCGTTTACGAGCAGTACTTC
.	TRBV27	TRBJ2-7	many	CASSSAESSYEQYF	TGTGCCAGCAGTTCCGCTGAGAGCTCCTACGAGCAGTACTTC
.	TRBV5-1	TRBJ2-2	many	CASSLAPNEGSTGELFF	TGCGCCAGCAGCTTGGCCCCCAACGAAGGGTCCACCGGGGAGCTGTTTTTT
TRBD2	TRBV4-3	TRBJ2-3	.	CASSQGASGSTDTQYF	TGCGCCAGCAGCCAAGGGGCTAGCGGGAGCACAGATACGCAGTATTTT
TRBD2	TRBV20-1	TRBJ2-7	.	CSAPPPPQAGGYVLEQYF	TGCAGTGCGCCCCCACCGCCACAAGCGGGAGGTTACGTGCTCGAGCAGTACTTC
TRBD1	TRBV15	TRBJ1-1	.	CATQDRANTEAFF	TGTGCCACCCAAGACAGGGCCAACACTGAAGCTTTCTTT
.	TRBV6-2/TRBV6-3	TRBJ2-3	.	CASSPTHQGTDTQYF	TGTGCCAGCAGTCCCACGCATCAGGGCACAGATACGCAGTATTTT
.	TRBV30	TRBJ2-5	many	CAWSDGRRVTQYF	TGTGCCTGGAGTGATGGACGTCGAGTGACCCAGTACTTC
.	TRBV7-8	TRBJ2-7	medium-sized	CASSFRGAYEQYF	TGTGCCAGCAGCTTTCGGGGAGCCTACGAGCAGTACTTC
TRBD2	TRBV19	TRBJ2-3	.	CASTRTSGTDTQVF	TGTGCCAGTACTAGGACTAGCGGCACAGATACGCAGGTTTTT
.	TRBV7-8	TRBJ1-6	medium-sized	CASSSDRNSPLHF	TGTGCCAGCAGCTCGGACAGAAATTCACCCCTCCACTTT
TRBD1	TRBV5-1	TRBJ1-6	large	CASRGEDRYNSPLHF	TGCGCCAGCAGAGGGGAGGACAGGTATAATTCACCCCTCCACTTT
.	TRBV12-3/TRBV12-4	TRBJ1-2	few	CASSSEPGRAHGYTF	TGTGCCAGCAGCTCGGAACCCGGTAGAGCACATGGCTACACCTTC
TRBD2	TRBV5-1	TRBJ2-5	many	CASSLGPGGETQYF	TGCGCCAGCAGCTTGGGCCCGGGAGGAGAGACCCAGTACTTC
.	TRBV11-2	TRBJ2-6	.	CASTLALGRRSGANVLTF	TGTGCCAGCACCTTAGCTCTGGGACGGAGATCTGGGGCCAACGTCCTGACTTTC
TRBD1	TRBV27	TRBJ2-4	few	CASSPRTGGFENIQYF	TGTGCCAGCAGTCCCCGGACAGGGGGCTTTGAAAACATTCAGTACTTC
.	TRBV19	TRBJ2-5	many	CASGMVGAKTQYF	TGTGCCAGTGGTATGGTGGGGGCGAAGACCCAGTACTTC
TRBD1	TRBV28	TRBJ1-3	medium-sized	CASSFPGQTGNTIYF	TGTGCCAGCAGTTTTCCGGGACAGACTGGAAACACCATATATTTT
TRBD1	TRBV6-1	TRBJ1-2	many	CASRLQGAASYGYTF	TGTGCCAGCAGGCTACAGGGGGCGGCTAGCTATGGCTACACCTTC
.	TRBV6-1	TRBJ1-1	few	CASTRISGQPSASAFF	TGTGCCAGCACTCGAATTAGCGGGCAGCCCTCGGCATCGGCTTTCTTT